Shown below are 9 T cell receptor beta chains from a single sample sequenced in a study of OX40 agonist ivuxolimab in advanced cancers. TCRdb keeps only in-frame clones here, not all; method: immunoSEQ multiplex PCR. The table shows roughly 70,000 clones, with over 80% occurring only once. This material consisted of CD4+ or CD8+ T cells sorted from blood, taken in a trial of the OX40 agonist ivuxolimab. The receptors derive from an adult with an advanced solid tumor such as melanoma, head and neck, liver or kidney cancer.

J is TRBJ2-7 and V is TRBV19, with D possibly matching TRBD2 (6 bases). Germline V lookup: CDR1 LNHDA, CDR2 SQIVND (reference sequence). CDR3 length: 17 residues. V lost 1 base and J lost 2, with 18 bases in between. The chain's CDR3 is CASSIGLGRNKTYEQYF. In DNA, the CDR3 is TGTGCCAGTAGTATAGGCCTCGGGAGAAACAAAACCTACGAGCAGTACTTC. Full variable domain (missing parts from reference TRBV19 and TRBJ2-7): DGGITQSPKYLFRKEGQNVTLSCEQNLNHDAMYWYRQDPGQGLRLIYYSQIVNDFQKGDIAEGYSVSREKKESFPLTVTSAQKNPTAFYLCASSIGLGRNKTYEQYFGPGTRLTVT.

V usage is TRBV19 and J usage is TRBJ1-2; 9 bases fit TRBD1. The CDR3 sequence is 14 residues long. With 7 bases clipped from V and 8 bases from J, the junction kept 11 bases outside the gene matches. The germline gives CDR1 LNHDA, CDR2 SQIVND (reference sequence). The CDR3 region is CASNVQGAPFGYTF. CDR3 bases: TGTGCCAGTAATGTACAGGGGGCCCCTTTCGGCTACACCTTC.

V usage is TRBV4-1 and J usage is TRBJ2-1; D gene unclear. This CDR3 region has 13 residues. Trimming stripped 4 bases from V and 9 bases from J, with 13 bases between. Germline CDR1 and CDR2: MGHRA and YSYEKL. The CDR3, as DNA: TGCGCCAGCAGCCTGGCTCGTAACGGTGAGCAGTTCTTC. This encodes CASSLARNGEQFF.

The rearrangement uses TRBV29-1 and TRBJ1-1; D is possibly TRBD1 (6 bases). V lost 6 bases and J 0 bases, leaving 11 bases between the germline ends. Germline V gene data show CDR1 as SQVTM and CDR2 as ANQGSEA. The CDR3 covers 13 residues. The CDR3 protein is CSVRDNMNTEAFF. The DNA of the CDR3 is TGCAGCGTGAGGGACAACATGAACACTGAAGCTTTCTTT.

This clone is a singleton in its sample. The chain has TRBV27 and TRBJ1-1; 8 positions agree with TRBD1. The J segment lost 7 bases and the V segment lost 3 bases, leaving 4 bases of the junction unmatched. The CDR3 covers 13 residues. The V gene's germline CDR1 is MNHEY and CDR2 SMNVEV (reference sequence). CDR3 sequence: CASSFSGGGEAFF. In DNA form, the CDR3 reads TGTGCCAGCAGTTTCTCAGGGGGCGGTGAAGCTTTCTTT.

DNA of the CDR3: TGTGCCATCAGACCCGGGACTAGCGGGAGCAACGAGCAGTACTTC. It specifies CAIRPGTSGSNEQYF. The chain carries TRBV10-3 and TRBJ2-7; 14 bases fit TRBD2. CDR1 is ENHRY and CDR2 is SYGVKD in the germline V gene. The ends lost 6 bases at V and 5 bases at J; junction bases unmatched: 6. The CDR3 loop spans 15 amino acids.

The V gene is TRBV27, the J gene TRBJ2-1, with D perhaps TRBD2 (6 bases). Germline values: CDR1 MNHEY, CDR2 SMNVEV (reference sequence). The V end was cut by 5 bases, the J end by 6 bases, with 23 bases between. The CDR3 contains 17 residues. This CDR3 reads CASSPLPGAGNFNEQFF. Here the CDR3 DNA reads TGTGCCAGCAGTCCCCTTCCCGGGGCGGGGAACTTCAATGAGCAGTTCTTC.

The J gene is TRBJ1-2, the V gene TRBV9; D not certain. Looked up from germline, CDR1 is SGDLS and CDR2 is YYNGEE. The CDR3 is 14 residues long. With 4 bases removed from V and 5 bases from J, the gap between germline ends came to 15 bases. CDR3 sequence: CASSLSRDKYGYTF. The DNA of the CDR3 is TGTGCCAGCAGCCTCTCGAGGGATAAGTATGGCTACACCTTC. Supplemented by reference TRBV9 and TRBJ1-2, the full variable domain reads DSGVTQTPKHLITATGQRVTLRCSPRSGDLSVYWYQQSLDQGLQFLIQYYNGEERAKGNILERFSAQQFPDLHSELNLSSLELGDSALYFCASSLSRDKYGYTFGSGTRLTVV.

J is TRBJ2-1 and V is TRBV9; possibly TRBD1 or TRBD2 for D (6 bases each). The germline V and J ends were trimmed by 0 bases and 8 bases, with 12 bases remaining between them. The germline V gene encodes CDR1 SGDLS and CDR2 YYNGEE. There are 14 residues in the CDR3. This CDR3 reads CASSVGGGTDEQFF. In DNA form, the CDR3 reads TGTGCCAGCAGCGTAGGAGGGGGGACGGATGAGCAGTTCTTC.